These 7 T cell receptor beta chains were sequenced from one sample in a study of blood T cell repertoires in COVID-19. Sequencing used immunoSEQ multiplex PCR; TCRdb keeps in-frame clones, though not all of them. This table has approximately 200,000 clones, 70% to 90% appearing once. The specimen sequenced was peripheral blood. The source of these receptors is a woman at least 80 years old with acute or convalescent COVID-19.

This clone occurred a few times. The genes are TRBV28 and TRBJ1-2; 7 nucleotides line up with TRBD1. The V gene end was trimmed by 6 bases and the J gene end by 0 bases; junction bases not matched to a gene: 4. Germline V CDR1 and CDR2: MDHEN, SYDVKM. This CDR3 is built from 14 residues. CDR3 sequence reads: CASRLGQSNYGYTF. The CDR3 DNA follows: TGTGCCAGCAGGCTGGGACAGTCTAACTATGGCTACACCTTC.

This clone was counted a few times. V usage is TRBV7-6 and J usage is TRBJ1-1; TRBD1 agrees at 7 bases. J gave up 7 bases and V 6 bases, and 11 bases lay outside the gene matches. The CDR3 is 14 residues long. The germline V gene encodes CDR1 SGHVS and CDR2 FNYEAQ. CDR3 sequence (DNA): TGTGCCAGCAGGGGAGAAGGGGGCCGCGGTGAAGCTTTCTTT. The encoded protein is CASRGEGGRGEAFF.

The chain has TRBV18 and TRBJ2-5; D remains unclear. CDR3 length equals 13 residues. Germline V gene data show CDR1 as KGHSH and CDR2 as LQKENI. V gave up 3 bases and J gave up 2 bases, with 7 bases separating them. The CDR3 DNA reads TGTGCCAGCTCACCCCAGGTGCAAGAGACCCAGTACTTC. Its translation: CASSPQVQETQYF. Supplemented by reference TRBV18 and TRBJ2-5, the full variable domain reads NAGVMQNPRHLVRRRGQEARLRCSPMKGHSHVYWYRQLPEEGLKFMVYLQKENIIDESGMPKERFSAEFPKEGPSILRIQQVVRGDSAAYFCASSPQVQETQYFGPGTRLLVL.

The chain recombines TRBV3-1 (or the pseudogene TRBV3-2) with TRBJ2-2, with a tentative D call TRBD1 (5 bases). Per the germline V gene, CDR1 is LGHDT and CDR2 is YNNKEL (reference sequence). V was trimmed by 0 bases and J by 1 base, leaving 15 bases between them. This CDR3 spans 18 amino acids. The CDR3 protein is CASSQESPETVNTGELFF. The CDR3 DNA reads as TGTGCCAGCAGCCAAGAGTCCCCCGAGACAGTGAACACCGGGGAGCTGTTTTTT.

The chain links TRBV6-6 to TRBJ1-4; maybe TRBD1 (5 bases). Germline CDR1 is MNHNY and CDR2 is SVGAGI (reference sequence). Trimming cost V 6 bases and J 8 bases, with 19 bases left between them. This CDR3 contains 15 residues. CDR3 amino acids: CASRPRTGPGEKLFF. DNA for the CDR3: TGTGCCAGCAGACCCCGGACGGGCCCAGGGGAAAAACTGTTTTTT.

For the CDR3, the DNA is TGTGCCAGCAGCCCCGACAGGGGCCAAGAGACCCAGTACTTC. It is translated as CASSPDRGQETQYF. This chain links TRBV7-2 with TRBJ2-5; the match to TRBD1 covers 8 bases. Trimming cost V 5 bases and J 1 base; bases outside gene matches: 3. The CDR3 covers 14 residues. Germline lookup yields CDR1 SGHTA and CDR2 FQGNSA.

This CDR3 reads CATSDNGRGKNYGYTF. Written as DNA, the CDR3 is TGTGCCACCAGTGATAATGGGAGGGGGAAGAACTATGGCTACACCTTC. The chain employs TRBV24-1 and TRBJ1-2; tentatively, D is TRBD1 (6 bases). Deletions cut 3 bases from V and 2 bases from J, with 15 bases between. The CDR3 extends over 16 amino acids. CDR1 is KGHDR and CDR2 is SFDVKD in the germline V gene.